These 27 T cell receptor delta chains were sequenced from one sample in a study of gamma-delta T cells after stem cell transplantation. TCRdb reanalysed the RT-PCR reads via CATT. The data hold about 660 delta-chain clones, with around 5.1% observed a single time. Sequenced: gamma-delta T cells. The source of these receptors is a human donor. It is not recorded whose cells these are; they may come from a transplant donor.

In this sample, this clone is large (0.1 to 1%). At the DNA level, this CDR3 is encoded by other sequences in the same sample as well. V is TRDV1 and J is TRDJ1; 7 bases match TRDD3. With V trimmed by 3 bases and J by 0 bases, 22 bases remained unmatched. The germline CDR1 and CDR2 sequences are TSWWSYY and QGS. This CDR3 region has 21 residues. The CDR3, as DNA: TGTGCTCTTGGGGATCCCCCGGGCCCTATTAACTGGGGTTGGTACACCGATAAACTCATCTTT. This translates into CALGDPPGPINWGWYTDKLIF.

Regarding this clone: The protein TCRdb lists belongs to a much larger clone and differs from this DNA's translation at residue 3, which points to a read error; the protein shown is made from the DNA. Written as DNA, the CDR3 is TGTGCCTATGACACCCTGGTTTTCTCCGACTTACTGGAGGACACCGATAAACTCATCTTT. Protein sequence: CAYDTLVFSDLLEDTDKLIF. V is TRDV2 and J is TRDJ1; TRDD3 is a possible D gene (5 bases). Per the germline V gene, CDR1 is GEAIGNYY and CDR2 is EKD. The CDR3 has 20 residues.

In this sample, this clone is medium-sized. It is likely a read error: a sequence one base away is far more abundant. This CDR3 is CACEQLGDRGSATDKLIF. The DNA of the CDR3 is TGTGCCTGTGAACAACTGGGGGATAGGGGGTCCGCCACCGATAAACTCATCTTT. The rearrangement links TRDV2 to TRDJ1; 11 bases line up with TRDD3. The germline CDR1 and CDR2 sequences are GEAIGNYY and EKD. The length of the CDR3 is 18 residues. Trimming cost V 4 bases and J 1 base; bases outside gene matches: 13.

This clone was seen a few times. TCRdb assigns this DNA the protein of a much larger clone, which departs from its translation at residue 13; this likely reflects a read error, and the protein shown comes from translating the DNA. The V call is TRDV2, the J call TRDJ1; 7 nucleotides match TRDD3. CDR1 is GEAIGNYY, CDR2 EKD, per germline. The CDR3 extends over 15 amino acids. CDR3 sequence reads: CACDALTGAADKPIF. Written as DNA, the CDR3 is TGTGCCTGTGACGCCCTCACTGGGGCAGCCGATAAACCCATCTTT.

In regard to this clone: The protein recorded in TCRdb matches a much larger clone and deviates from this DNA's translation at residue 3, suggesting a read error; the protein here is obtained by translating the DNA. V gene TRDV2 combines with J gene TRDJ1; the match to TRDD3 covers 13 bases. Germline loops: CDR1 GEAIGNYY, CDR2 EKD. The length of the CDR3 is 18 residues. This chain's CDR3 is CARDTLNWGIRGPDKLIF. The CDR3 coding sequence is TGTGCCCGTGACACGCTGAACTGGGGGATACGCGGTCCCGATAAACTCATCTTT.

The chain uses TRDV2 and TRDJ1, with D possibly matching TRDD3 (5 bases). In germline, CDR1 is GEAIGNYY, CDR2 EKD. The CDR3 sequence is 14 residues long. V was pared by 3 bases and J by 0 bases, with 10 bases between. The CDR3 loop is CACDVLEDTDKLIF. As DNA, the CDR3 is TGTGCCTGTGACGTACTGGAGGACACCGATAAACTCATCTTT.

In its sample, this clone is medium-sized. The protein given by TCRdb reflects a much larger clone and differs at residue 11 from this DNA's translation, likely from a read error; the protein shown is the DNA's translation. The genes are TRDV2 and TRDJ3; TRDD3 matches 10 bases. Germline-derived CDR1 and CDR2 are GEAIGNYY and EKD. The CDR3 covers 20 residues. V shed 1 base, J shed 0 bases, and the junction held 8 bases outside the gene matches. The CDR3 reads CACDTSGTGGCSWDTRQMFF. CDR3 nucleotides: TGTGCCTGTGACACGTCGGGCACTGGGGGATGCTCCTGGGACACCCGACAGATGTTTTTC.

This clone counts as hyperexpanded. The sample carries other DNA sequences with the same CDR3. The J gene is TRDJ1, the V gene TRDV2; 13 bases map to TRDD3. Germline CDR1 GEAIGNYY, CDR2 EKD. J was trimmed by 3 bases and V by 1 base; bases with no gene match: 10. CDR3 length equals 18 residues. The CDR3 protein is CACDTLNWGIRGPDKLIF. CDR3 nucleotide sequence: TGTGCCTGTGACACGCTGAACTGGGGGATACGCGGTCCCGATAAACTCATCTTT.

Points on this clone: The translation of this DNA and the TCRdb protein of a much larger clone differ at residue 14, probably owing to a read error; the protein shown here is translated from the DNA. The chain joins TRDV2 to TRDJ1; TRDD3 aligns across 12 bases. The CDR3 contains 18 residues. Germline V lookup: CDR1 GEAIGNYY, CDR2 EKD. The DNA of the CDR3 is TGTGCCTGTGACCTCGTGCTGGGGGATACGCTATCCACCAATAAACTCATCTTT. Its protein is CACDLVLGDTLSTNKLIF.

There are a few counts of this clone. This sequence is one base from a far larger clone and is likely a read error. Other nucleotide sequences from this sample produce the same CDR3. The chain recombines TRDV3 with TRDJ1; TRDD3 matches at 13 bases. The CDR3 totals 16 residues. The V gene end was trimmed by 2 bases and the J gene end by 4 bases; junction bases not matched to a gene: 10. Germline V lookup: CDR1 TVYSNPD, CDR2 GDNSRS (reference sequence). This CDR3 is CAFSRDWGIRLDKLIF. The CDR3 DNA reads TGTGCCTTTTCACGGGACTGGGGGATACGGCTCGATAAACTCATCTTT.

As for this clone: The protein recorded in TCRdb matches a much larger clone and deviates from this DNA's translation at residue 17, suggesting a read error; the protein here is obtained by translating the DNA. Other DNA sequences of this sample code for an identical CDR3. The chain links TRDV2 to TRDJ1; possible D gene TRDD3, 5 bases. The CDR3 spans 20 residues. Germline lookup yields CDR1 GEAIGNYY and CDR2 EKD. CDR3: CACDTLVFSDLLEDTDNLIF. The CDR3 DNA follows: TGTGCCTGTGACACCCTGGTTTTCTCCGACTTACTGGAGGACACCGATAATCTCATCTTT.

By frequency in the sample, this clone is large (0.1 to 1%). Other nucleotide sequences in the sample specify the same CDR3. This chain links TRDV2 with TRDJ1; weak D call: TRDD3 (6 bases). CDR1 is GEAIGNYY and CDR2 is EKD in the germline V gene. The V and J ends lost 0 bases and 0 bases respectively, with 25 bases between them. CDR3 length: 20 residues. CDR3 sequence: CACDTLGSDTKTEYTDKLIF. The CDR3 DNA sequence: TGTGCCTGTGACACCCTGGGATCGGATACTAAAACTGAGTACACCGATAAACTCATCTTT.

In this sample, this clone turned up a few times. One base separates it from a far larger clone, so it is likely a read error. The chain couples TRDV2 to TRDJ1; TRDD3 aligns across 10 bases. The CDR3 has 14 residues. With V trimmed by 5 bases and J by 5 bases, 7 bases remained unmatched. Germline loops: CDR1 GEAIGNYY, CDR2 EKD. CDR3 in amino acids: CACGVLGDSDKLIF. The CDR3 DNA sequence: TGTGCCTGTGGCGTACTGGGGGATTCTGATAAACTCATCTTT.

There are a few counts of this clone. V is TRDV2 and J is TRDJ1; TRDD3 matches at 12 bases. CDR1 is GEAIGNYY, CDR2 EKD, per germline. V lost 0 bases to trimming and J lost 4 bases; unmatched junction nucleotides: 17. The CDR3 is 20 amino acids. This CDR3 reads CACDTVTGGYHDLEGDKLIF. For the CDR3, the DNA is TGTGCCTGTGACACCGTGACTGGGGGATACCACGACCTGGAAGGCGATAAACTCATCTTT.

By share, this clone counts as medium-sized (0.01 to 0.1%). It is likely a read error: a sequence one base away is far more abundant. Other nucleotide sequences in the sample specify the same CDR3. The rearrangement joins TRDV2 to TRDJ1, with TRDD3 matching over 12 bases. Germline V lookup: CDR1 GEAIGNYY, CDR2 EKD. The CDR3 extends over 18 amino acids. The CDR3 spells CACDLVLGDTLSTDKLIF. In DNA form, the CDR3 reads TGCGCCTGTGACCTCGTGCTGGGGGATACGCTATCCACCGATAAACTCATCTTT.

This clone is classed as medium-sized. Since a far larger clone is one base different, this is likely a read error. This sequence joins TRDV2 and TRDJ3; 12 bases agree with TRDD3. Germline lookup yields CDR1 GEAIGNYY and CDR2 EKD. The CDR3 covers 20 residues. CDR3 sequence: CACDTSGTGGYSWGTRQMFF. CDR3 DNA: TGTGCCTGTGACACGTCGGGCACTGGGGGATACTCCTGGGGCACCCGACAGATGTTTTTC.

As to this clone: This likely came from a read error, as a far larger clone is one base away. The CDR3 DNA is TGTGCCTGTGACCTACTGGGGTCGCAATCATCGCCCGATAAACTCATCTTT. Translated, it gives CACDLLGSQSSPDKLIF. The gene calls are TRDV2 and TRDJ1; 7 nucleotides match TRDD3. The CDR3 totals 17 residues. Germline loops: CDR1 GEAIGNYY, CDR2 EKD. V gave up 3 bases and J gave up 3 bases; unmatched junction bases: 15.

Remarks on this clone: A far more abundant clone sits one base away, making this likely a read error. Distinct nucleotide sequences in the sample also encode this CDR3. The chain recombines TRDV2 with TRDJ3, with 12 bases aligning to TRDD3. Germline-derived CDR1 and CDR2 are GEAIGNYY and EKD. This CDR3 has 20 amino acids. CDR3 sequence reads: CACDTSGTGGYSWDTRQMFF. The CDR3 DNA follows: TGTGCCTGTGACACGTCGGGCACTGGGGGATACTCCTGGGACACTCGACAGATGTTTTTC.

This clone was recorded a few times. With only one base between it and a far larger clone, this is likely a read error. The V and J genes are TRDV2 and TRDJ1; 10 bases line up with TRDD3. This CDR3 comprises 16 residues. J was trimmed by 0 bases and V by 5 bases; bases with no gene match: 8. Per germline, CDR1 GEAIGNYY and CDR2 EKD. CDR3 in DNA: TGTGCCTGTGGCACTTTGGGGGATACAAACACCGATAAACTCATCTTT. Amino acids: CACGTLGDTNTDKLIF.

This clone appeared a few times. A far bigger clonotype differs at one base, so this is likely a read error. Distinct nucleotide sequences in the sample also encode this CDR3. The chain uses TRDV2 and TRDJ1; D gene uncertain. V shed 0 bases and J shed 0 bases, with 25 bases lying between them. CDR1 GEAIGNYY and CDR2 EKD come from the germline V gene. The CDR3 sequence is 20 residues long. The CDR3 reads CACDTLVFSDLLEDTDKLIF. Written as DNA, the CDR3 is TGTGCCTGTGACACCCTGGTTTTCTCCGACTTACTTGAGGACACCGATAAACTCATCTTT.

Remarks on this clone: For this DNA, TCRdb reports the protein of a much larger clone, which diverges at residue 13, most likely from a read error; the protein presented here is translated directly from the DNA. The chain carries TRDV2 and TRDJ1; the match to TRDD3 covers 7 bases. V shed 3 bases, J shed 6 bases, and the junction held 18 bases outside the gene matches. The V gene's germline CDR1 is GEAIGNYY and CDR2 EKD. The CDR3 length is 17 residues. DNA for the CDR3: TGTGCCTGTGACCTACTGGGGCCGCAATCATCGCCCAATAAACTCATCTTT. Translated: CACDLLGPQSSPNKLIF.

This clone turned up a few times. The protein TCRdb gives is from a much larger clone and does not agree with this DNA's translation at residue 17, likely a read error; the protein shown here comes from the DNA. CDR3 DNA: TGTGCCTGTGACACGTCGGGCACTGGGGGATACTCCTGGGACACCCGACATATGTTTTTC. This translates into CACDTSGTGGYSWDTRHMFF. The chain has TRDV2 and TRDJ3; 12 bases are a match to TRDD3. The CDR3 length is 20 residues. Germline loops: CDR1 GEAIGNYY, CDR2 EKD.

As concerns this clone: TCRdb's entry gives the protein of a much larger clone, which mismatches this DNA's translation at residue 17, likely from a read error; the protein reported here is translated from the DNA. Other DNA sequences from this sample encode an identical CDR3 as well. CDR3 bases: TGTGCCTGTGACACCCTGGTTTTCTCCGACTTACTGGAGGACACCGATAACCTCATCTTT. It specifies CACDTLVFSDLLEDTDNLIF. The chain employs TRDV2 and TRDJ1, with D maybe TRDD3 (5 bases). The CDR3 runs to 20 residues. CDR1 and CDR2 from the germline V gene are GEAIGNYY and EKD.

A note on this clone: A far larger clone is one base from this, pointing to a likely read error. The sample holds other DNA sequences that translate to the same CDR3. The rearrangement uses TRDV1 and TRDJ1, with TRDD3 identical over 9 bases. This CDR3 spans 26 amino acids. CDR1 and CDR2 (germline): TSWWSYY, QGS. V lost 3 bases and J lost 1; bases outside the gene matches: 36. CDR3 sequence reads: CALGEPRTVPHGRFTGGPSPTDKLIF. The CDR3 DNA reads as TGTGCTCTTGGGGAGCCAAGAACGGTCCCCCACGGGAGGTTTACTGGGGGACCGAGCCCCACCGATAAACTCATCTTT.

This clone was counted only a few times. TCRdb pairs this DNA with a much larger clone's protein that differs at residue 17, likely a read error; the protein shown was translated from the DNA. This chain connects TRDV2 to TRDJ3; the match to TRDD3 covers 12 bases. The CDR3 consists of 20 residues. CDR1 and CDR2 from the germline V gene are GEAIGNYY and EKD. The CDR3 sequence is CACDTSGTGGYSWDTRRMFF. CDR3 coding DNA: TGTGCCTGTGACACGTCGGGCACTGGGGGATACTCCTGGGACACCCGACGGATGTTTTTC.

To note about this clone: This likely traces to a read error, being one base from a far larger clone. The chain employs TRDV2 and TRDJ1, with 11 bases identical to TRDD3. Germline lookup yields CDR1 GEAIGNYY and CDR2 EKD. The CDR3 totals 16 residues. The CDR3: CACDLLGDTQTGKLIF. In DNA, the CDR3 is TGTGCCTGTGACCTCCTGGGGGATACACAAACCGGTAAACTCATCTTT.

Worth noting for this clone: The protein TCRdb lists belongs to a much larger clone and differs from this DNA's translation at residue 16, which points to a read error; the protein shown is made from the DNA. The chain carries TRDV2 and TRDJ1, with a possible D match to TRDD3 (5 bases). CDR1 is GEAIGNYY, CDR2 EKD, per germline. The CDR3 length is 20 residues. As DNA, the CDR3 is TGTGCCTGTGACACCCTGGTTTTCTCCGACTTACTGGAGGACACCGGTAAACTCATCTTT. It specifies CACDTLVFSDLLEDTGKLIF.